The 23 T cell receptor beta chains listed next were all sequenced from one sample in a study of blood T cell repertoires in COVID-19. TCRdb's copy holds only in-frame clones and misses some; the assay was immunoSEQ multiplex PCR. There are 70,000 or so clones in the sample; roughly 79% occur only once, and 47% lies in the top ten. What was sequenced was peripheral blood. These receptors all stem from a human donor in a cohort sampled during active COVID-19.

J is TRBJ1-1 and V is TRBV10-2; possibly TRBD1 for D (5 bases). Germline V CDR1 and CDR2: WSHSY, SAAADI. The CDR3 has 15 amino acids. With 0 bases removed from V and 1 base from J, the gap between germline ends came to 9 bases. The CDR3 loop reads CASSESGATNTEAFF. Written as DNA, the CDR3 is TGCGCCAGCAGTGAGTCTGGGGCAACGAACACTGAAGCTTTCTTT.

This clone occurred a few times. This chain links TRBV5-3 with TRBJ1-6, with 9 bases fitting TRBD1. TRBV5-3 qualifies as an ORF whose function is uncertain. With 6 bases clipped from V and 7 bases from J, the junction kept 2 bases outside the gene matches. The CDR3 runs to 13 residues. The CDR3 sequence is CARTGTGNSPLHF. CDR3 coding DNA: TGTGCCAGAACCGGGACAGGGAATTCACCCCTCCACTTT.

J is TRBJ1-1 and V is TRBV10-2; D not certain. This CDR3 has 14 amino acids. The ends were cut back, 0 bases at V and 1 base at J, with 6 bases in the middle. The germline V gene encodes CDR1 WSHSY and CDR2 SAAADI. The CDR3 loop reads CASSESGRNTEAFF. The CDR3 coding sequence is TGCGCCAGCAGTGAGTCTGGGAGGAACACTGAAGCTTTCTTT.

The genes are TRBV6-1 and TRBJ1-5, with D possibly TRBD1 on 6 matching bases. Trimming pared 3 bases from V and 2 bases from J, leaving 11 bases between. This CDR3 has 15 residues. Looked up from germline, CDR1 is MNHNS and CDR2 is SASEGT. The CDR3 is CASSDRRGGNQPQHF. The CDR3 bases are TGTGCCAGCAGTGACCGCAGGGGTGGCAATCAGCCCCAGCATTTT.

The rearrangement joins TRBV7-9 to TRBJ2-1; D is perhaps TRBD1 (5 bases). The CDR3 has 14 amino acids. The V gene lost 5 bases and the J gene lost 2 bases, with 10 bases spanning the gap. Per germline, CDR1 SEHNR and CDR2 FQNEAQ (reference sequence). DNA of the CDR3: TGTGCCAGCAGCCCCGACAGTCCCTACAATGAGCAGTTCTTC. It translates to CASSPDSPYNEQFF. Supplemented by reference TRBV7-9 and TRBJ2-1, the full variable domain reads DTGVSQNPRHKITKRGQNVTFRCDPISEHNRLYWYRQTLGQGPEFLTYFQNEAQLEKSRLLSDRFSAERPKGSFSTLEIQRTEQGDSAMYLCASSPDSPYNEQFFGPGTRLTVL.

This chain links TRBV11-3 with TRBJ2-7, with 8 bases lining up with TRBD2. CDR1 SGHNT and CDR2 YENEEA come from the germline V gene. With 5 bases clipped from V and 5 bases from J, the junction kept 11 bases outside the gene matches. The CDR3 contains 15 residues. The CDR3 is CASSAEAGATNEQYF. Here the CDR3 DNA reads TGTGCCAGCAGCGCCGAAGCGGGAGCTACCAACGAGCAGTACTTC. The whole variable domain, filled in from reference TRBV11-3 and TRBJ2-7, reads EAGVVQSPRYKIIEKKQPVAFWCNPISGHNTLYWYLQNLGQGPELLIRYENEEAVDDSQLPKDRFSAERLKGVDSTLKIQPAELGDSAVYLCASSAEAGATNEQYFGPGTRLTVT.

J is TRBJ2-3 and V is TRBV2; 9 bases map to TRBD1. CDR1 SNHLY and CDR2 FYNNEI come from the germline V gene. With V trimmed by 7 bases and J by 5 bases, 7 bases remained unmatched. The CDR3 totals 14 residues. In DNA form, the CDR3 reads TGTGCCAGCATCAGGACAGGGGTTATAGATACGCAGTATTTT. Translated, it gives CASIRTGVIDTQYF.

This clone has only a few counts. The V gene is TRBV11-2, the J gene TRBJ1-2, with TRBD1 matching 8 bases. Germline CDR1 reads SGHAT; CDR2 reads FQNNGV. V shed 4 bases and J 6 bases; nucleotides not matched to a gene: 13. The CDR3 has 16 residues. The CDR3: CASSWGTGRFENGYTF. CDR3 nucleotides: TGTGCCAGCAGCTGGGGGACAGGCCGATTCGAGAATGGCTACACCTTC.

The chain combines TRBV14 with TRBJ1-5, with 8 bases aligning to TRBD1. The CDR3 runs 17 residues. Germline V gene sequence: CDR1 SGHDN, CDR2 FVKESK. After removal of 3 bases from V and 3 bases from J, the junction contained 10 bases not matched to a gene. The CDR3 reads CASSHLNEGQVNQPQHF. CDR3 bases: TGTGCCAGCAGCCACCTAAATGAGGGACAGGTCAATCAGCCCCAGCATTTT.

This clone was detected many times. The chain has TRBV19 and TRBJ1-1; D is ambiguous. Trimming stripped 5 bases from V and 5 bases from J, with 12 bases between. Germline V CDR1 and CDR2: LNHDA, SQIVND (reference sequence). This CDR3 region has 13 residues. CDR3 region: CASSGDGRTEAFF. Here the CDR3 DNA reads TGTGCCAGTAGTGGGGATGGGAGGACTGAAGCTTTCTTT. The whole variable domain, remainder taken from reference TRBV19 and TRBJ1-1, is DGGITQSPKYLFRKEGQNVTLSCEQNLNHDAMYWYRQDPGQGLRLIYYSQIVNDFQKGDIAEGYSVSREKKESFPLTVTSAQKNPTAFYLCASSGDGRTEAFFGQGTRLTVV.

This chain connects TRBV3-1 (or the pseudogene TRBV3-2) to TRBJ2-3, with D maybe TRBD2 (5 bases). The V gene's germline CDR1 is LGHDT and CDR2 YNNKEL (reference sequence). This CDR3 contains 14 residues. Trimming shortened V by 3 bases and J by 5 bases, and 12 bases separated the two germline ends. The CDR3 loop reads CASSQRVPGDTQYF. The CDR3 region has the DNA TGTGCCAGCAGCCAGAGGGTACCGGGAGATACGCAGTATTTT.

The chain recombines TRBV27 with TRBJ2-5, with 11 bases matching TRBD2. The CDR3 sequence is 15 residues long. Trimming cost V 7 bases and J 4 bases; bases outside gene matches: 8. The germline V gene encodes CDR1 MNHEY and CDR2 SMNVEV (reference sequence). In DNA, the CDR3 is TGTGCCAGCACTGAACTAGCGGGAGTTTCAGAGACCCAGTACTTC. Its protein is CASTELAGVSETQYF.

The V and J genes are TRBV5-1 and TRBJ2-2, with 14 bases fitting TRBD2. The germline gives CDR1 SGHRS, CDR2 YFSETQ. The CDR3 has 15 residues. The junction had 5 bases not matched to a gene; V was cut back by 6 bases and J by 7 bases. Written as DNA, the CDR3 is TGCGCCAGCACCCCGGGACTAGCGGGAGTCGGGGAGCTGTTTTTT. Translating gives CASTPGLAGVGELFF. The full variable domain, in which reference TRBV5-1 and TRBJ2-2 provide the parts outside the CDR3, is KAGVTQTPRYLIKTRGQQVTLSCSPISGHRSVSWYQQTPGQGLQFLFEYFSETQRNKGNFPGRFSGRQFSNSRSEMNVSTLELGDSALYLCASTPGLAGVGELFFGEGSRLTVL.

This clone was counted a single time. The rearrangement links TRBV7-9 to TRBJ2-6; unclear D gene. This CDR3 has 19 amino acids. Per the germline V gene, CDR1 is SEHNR and CDR2 is FQNEAQ (reference sequence). V shed 6 bases and J shed 0 bases, with 21 bases lying between them. CDR3 nucleotide sequence: TGTGCCAGCAGGTCACCAGTCCGCGGCAGCCTCTCTGGGGCCAACGTCCTGACTTTC. Translating gives CASRSPVRGSLSGANVLTF. Complete variable domain (other parts from reference TRBV7-9 and TRBJ2-6): DTGVSQNPRHKITKRGQNVTFRCDPISEHNRLYWYRQTLGQGPEFLTYFQNEAQLEKSRLLSDRFSAERPKGSFSTLEIQRTEQGDSAMYLCASRSPVRGSLSGANVLTFGAGSRLTVL.

The chain recombines TRBV11-2 with TRBJ1-2, with D tentatively TRBD1 (5 bases). The V gene lost 0 bases and the J gene lost 2 bases, with 7 bases spanning the gap. The CDR3 loop spans 14 amino acids. The germline V gene encodes CDR1 SGHAT and CDR2 FQNNGV. The CDR3 DNA follows: TGTGCCAGCAGCTTAGATGGGGGGAACTATGGCTACACCTTC. This encodes CASSLDGGNYGYTF.

Comments on this clone: At one end, the junction sequence differs from germline, possibly due to a read error. J is TRBJ2-7 and V is TRBV6-1; TRBD2 matches 8 bases. This CDR3 is built from 13 residues. In germline, CDR1 is MNHNS, CDR2 SASEGT. The CDR3 spells CASSEERATSVAF. In DNA form, the CDR3 reads TGTGCCAGCAGTGAAGAGAGGGCGACTAGCGTGGCCTTC.

V and J are TRBV6-2 or TRBV6-3 and TRBJ2-7; the D gene is possibly TRBD1 (6 bases). The germline V and J ends were trimmed by 4 bases and 2 bases, with 12 bases remaining between them. The CDR3 sequence is 14 residues long. Germline lookup yields CDR1 MNHEY and CDR2 SVGEGT. In DNA form, the CDR3 reads TGTGCCAGCAGTTTAGTGGCAGGGGCCTACGAGCAGTACTTC. It codes for CASSLVAGAYEQYF.

The chain has TRBV24-1 and TRBJ1-1; D remains ambiguous. The CDR3 runs to 13 residues. From germline, CDR1 is KGHDR and CDR2 SFDVKD. The ends were cut back, 0 bases at V and 5 bases at J, with 6 bases in the middle. CDR3: CATSDLEGTEAFF. As DNA, the CDR3 is TGTGCCACCAGTGATTTGGAGGGAACTGAAGCTTTCTTT.

The rearrangement uses TRBV5-8 and TRBJ2-3; no definite D call. The germline V gene encodes CDR1 SGHTS and CDR2 YDEGEE. V was shortened by 4 bases and J by 3 bases, with 9 bases between the two germline ends. This CDR3 contains 13 residues. DNA for the CDR3: TGTGCCAGCAGCCAACAACAAACAGATACGCAGTATTTT. Translated: CASSQQQTDTQYF.

V usage is TRBV9 and J usage is TRBJ2-7; 10 bases are shared with TRBD2. CDR3 length: 17 amino acids. The J segment lost 7 bases and the V segment lost 0 bases, leaving 13 bases of the junction unmatched. Germline V gene lookup returns CDR1 SGDLS and CDR2 YYNGEE. The CDR3 spells CASSVGPGLAGVGEQYF. In nucleotides, the CDR3 is TGTGCCAGCAGCGTAGGACCAGGGCTAGCGGGAGTGGGAGAGCAGTACTTC.

The rearrangement uses TRBV9 and TRBJ2-2, with D uncertain. From germline, CDR1 is SGDLS and CDR2 YYNGEE. The CDR3 extends over 14 amino acids. Trimming left V 4 bases short and J 6 bases short, with 13 bases between. The CDR3 nucleotides read TGTGCCAGCAGCTCCCCCAGCCGGGCCGGGGAGCTGTTTTTT. Its protein product is CASSSPSRAGELFF.

The genes are TRBV19 and TRBJ2-7; 8 bases match TRBD2. CDR1 LNHDA and CDR2 SQIVND come from the germline V gene (reference sequence). This CDR3 is built from 14 residues. The ends lost 4 bases at V and 2 bases at J; junction bases unmatched: 4. CDR3 in amino acids: CASSTLAGPYEQYF. The CDR3 nucleotides are TGTGCCAGTAGTACGTTAGCGGGACCCTACGAGCAGTACTTC.

Only a few counts were recorded for this clone. The chain is built from TRBV10-3 and TRBJ1-2; TRBD1 matches 9 bases. Trimming removed 8 bases from V and 4 bases from J; junction bases left unmatched: 5. The CDR3 has 13 amino acids. The germline CDR1 and CDR2 sequences are ENHRY and SYGVKD. The CDR3: CAIQDRGGYGYTF. CDR3 in DNA: TGTGCCATCCAGGACAGGGGAGGCTATGGCTACACCTTC.